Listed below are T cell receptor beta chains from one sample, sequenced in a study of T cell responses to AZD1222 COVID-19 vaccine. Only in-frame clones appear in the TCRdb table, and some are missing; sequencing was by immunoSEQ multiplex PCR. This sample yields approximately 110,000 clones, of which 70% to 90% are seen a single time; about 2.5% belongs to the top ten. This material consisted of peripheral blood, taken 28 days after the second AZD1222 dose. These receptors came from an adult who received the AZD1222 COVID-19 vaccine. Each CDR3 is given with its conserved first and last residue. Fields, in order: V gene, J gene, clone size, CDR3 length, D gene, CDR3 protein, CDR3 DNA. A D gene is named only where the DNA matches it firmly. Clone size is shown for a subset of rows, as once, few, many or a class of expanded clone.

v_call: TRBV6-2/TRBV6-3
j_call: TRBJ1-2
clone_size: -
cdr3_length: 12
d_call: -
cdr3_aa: CASSYSGGAELF
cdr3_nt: TGTGCCAGCAGTTACAGCGGGGGGGCTGAACTCTTC

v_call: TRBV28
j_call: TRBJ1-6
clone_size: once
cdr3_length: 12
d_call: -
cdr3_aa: CASHRLNSPLHF
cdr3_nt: TGTGCCAGTCACAGGTTAAATTCACCCCTCCACTTT

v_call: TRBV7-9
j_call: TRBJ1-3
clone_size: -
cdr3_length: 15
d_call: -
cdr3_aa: CASSSVVEPGNTIYF
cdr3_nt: TGTGCCAGCAGCAGCGTCGTGGAGCCTGGAAACACCATATATTTT

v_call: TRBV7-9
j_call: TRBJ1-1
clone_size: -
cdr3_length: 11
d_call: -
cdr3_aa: CASSLTGEAFF
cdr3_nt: TGTGCCAGCAGCTTAACAGGTGAAGCTTTCTTT

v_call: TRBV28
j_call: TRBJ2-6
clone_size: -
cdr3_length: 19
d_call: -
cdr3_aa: CASSLSGGGRVSGANVLTF
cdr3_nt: TGTGCCAGCAGTTTAAGTGGGGGCGGGAGAGTTTCTGGGGCCAACGTCCTGACTTTC

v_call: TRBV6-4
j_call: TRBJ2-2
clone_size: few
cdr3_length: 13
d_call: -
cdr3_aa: CASSDGDTGELFF
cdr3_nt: TGTGCCAGCAGTGACGGGGACACCGGGGAGCTGTTTTTT

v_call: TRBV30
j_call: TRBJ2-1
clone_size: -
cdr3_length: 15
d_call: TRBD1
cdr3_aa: CAWTRGDRSYNEQFF
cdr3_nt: TGTGCCTGGACGAGAGGGGACAGAAGCTACAATGAGCAGTTCTTC

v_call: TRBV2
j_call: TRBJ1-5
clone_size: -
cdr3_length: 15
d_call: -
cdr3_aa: CASSQRGSSNQPQHF
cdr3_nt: TGTGCCAGCAGTCAGCGAGGATCTAGCAATCAGCCCCAGCATTTT

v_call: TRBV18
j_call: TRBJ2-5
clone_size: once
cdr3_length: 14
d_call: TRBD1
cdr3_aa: CASSEGTGYETQYF
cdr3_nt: TGTGCCAGCTCTGAGGGGACAGGCTATGAGACCCAGTACTTC

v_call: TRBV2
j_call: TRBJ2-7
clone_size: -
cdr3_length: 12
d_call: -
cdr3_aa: CASSTDTYEQYF
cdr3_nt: TGTGCCAGCAGTACGGACACTTACGAGCAGTACTTC

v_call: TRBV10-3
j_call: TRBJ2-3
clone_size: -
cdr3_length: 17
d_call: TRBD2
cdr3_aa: CAISETERLAGTDTQYF
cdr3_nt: TGTGCCATCAGTGAGACGGAAAGACTAGCGGGGACAGATACGCAGTATTTT

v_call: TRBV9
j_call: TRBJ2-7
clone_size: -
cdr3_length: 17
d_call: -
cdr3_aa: CASSAPDSKVSSYEQYF
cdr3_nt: TGTGCCAGCAGCGCCCCCGATAGTAAGGTATCGTCCTACGAGCAGTACTTC

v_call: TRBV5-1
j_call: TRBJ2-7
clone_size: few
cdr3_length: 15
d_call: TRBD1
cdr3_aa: CASRSQGSSSYEQYF
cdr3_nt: TGCGCCAGCAGGTCACAGGGGTCCAGCTCCTACGAGCAGTACTTC

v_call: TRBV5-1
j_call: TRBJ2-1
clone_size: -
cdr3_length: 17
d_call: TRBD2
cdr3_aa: CASSPRWGSGQHGEQFF
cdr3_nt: TGCGCCAGCAGCCCTAGGTGGGGTAGCGGGCAACACGGTGAGCAGTTCTTC

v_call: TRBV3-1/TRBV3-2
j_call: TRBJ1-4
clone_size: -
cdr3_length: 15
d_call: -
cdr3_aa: CASSQDAARNEKLFF
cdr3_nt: TGTGCCAGCAGCCAAGATGCGGCCCGTAATGAAAAACTGTTTTTT

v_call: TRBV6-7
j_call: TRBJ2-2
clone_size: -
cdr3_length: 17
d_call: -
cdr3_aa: CASSYVAEQKHTGELFF
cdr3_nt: TGTGCCAGCAGTTACGTCGCAGAACAGAAGCACACCGGGGAGCTGTTTTTT

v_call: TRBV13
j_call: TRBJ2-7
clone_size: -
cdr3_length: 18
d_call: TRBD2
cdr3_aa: CASSLVASGRGARYEQYF
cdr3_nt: TGTGCCAGCAGCTTAGTAGCTAGCGGGAGAGGAGCCAGGTACGAGCAGTACTTC

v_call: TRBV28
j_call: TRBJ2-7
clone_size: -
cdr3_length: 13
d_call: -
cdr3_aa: CASRGPTSYEQYF
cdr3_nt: TGTGCCAGCAGGGGGCCCACATCCTACGAGCAGTACTTC

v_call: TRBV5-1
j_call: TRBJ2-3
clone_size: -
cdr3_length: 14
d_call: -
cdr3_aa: CASSLGGITDTQYF
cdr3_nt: TGCGCCAGCAGCTTGGGGGGTATCACAGATACGCAGTATTTT

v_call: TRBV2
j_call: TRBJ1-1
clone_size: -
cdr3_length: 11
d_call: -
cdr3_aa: CASTLAAQAFF
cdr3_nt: TGTGCCAGCACCCTGGCCGCCCAGGCTTTCTTT

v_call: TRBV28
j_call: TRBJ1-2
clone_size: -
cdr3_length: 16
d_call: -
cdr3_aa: CASSPQTGLPFYGYTF
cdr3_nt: TGTGCCAGCAGTCCCCAGACAGGTCTCCCCTTCTATGGCTACACCTTC

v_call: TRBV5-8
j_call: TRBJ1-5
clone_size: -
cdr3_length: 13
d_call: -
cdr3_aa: CASAGRRNQPQHF
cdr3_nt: TGTGCCAGCGCTGGGCGTCGCAATCAGCCCCAGCATTTT

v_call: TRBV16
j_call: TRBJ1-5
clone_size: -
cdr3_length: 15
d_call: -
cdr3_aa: CASSQSSGGNQPQHF
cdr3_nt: TGTGCCAGCAGCCAATCGTCAGGGGGCAATCAGCCCCAGCATTTT

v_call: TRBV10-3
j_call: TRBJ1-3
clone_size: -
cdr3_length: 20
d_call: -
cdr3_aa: CAISESKGGSALSSGNTIYF
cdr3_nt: TGTGCCATCAGTGAGTCGAAGGGTGGCAGCGCTCTCTCTTCTGGAAACACCATATATTTT

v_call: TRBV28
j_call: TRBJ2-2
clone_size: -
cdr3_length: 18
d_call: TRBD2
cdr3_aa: CASSLALAGAVHTGELFF
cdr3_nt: TGTGCCAGCAGTTTGGCACTAGCGGGAGCGGTGCACACCGGGGAGCTGTTTTTT